This TCR beta chain was recorded in a study of shared clonotypes between healthy human individuals. Study background: For every donor, three CD4 naive, three CD4 memory, two CD8 naive and one CD8 memory plates were used.

The CD4+ fraction was divided into a CD45RA+ naive subset and a CD45RA-negative memory subset. The ends were cut back, 4 bases at V and 5 bases at J, with 11 bases in the middle. Germline loops: CDR1 SQVTM, CDR2 ANQGSEA. The CDR3 consists of 13 residues. The study, taken as a whole, reports: The rarefaction results pointed to incomplete sorted-subset sequencing despite large depth.

To note about this clone: Its matching antigen is unknown.

The protocol was immunoSEQ multiplex PCR, while the TCRdb copy is restricted to in-frame clones and leaves out a portion. The sample comprises about 1.5 million clones, 96% of which are singletons, and 1% to 1.5% rests with the top ten. Sequences were obtained from naive CD4+ T cells sorted from blood. The subset here: CD45RA+ positively selected. The chain combines TRBV29-1 with TRBJ2-2; D perhaps matches TRBD2 (6 bases). The origin of this receptor is a man aged 25-45 years in good health. CDR3 DNA sequence: TGCAGCGTTGCCCGGGGAGGAACCGGGGAGCTGTTTTTT. As protein: CSVARGGTGELFF.